The clone carrying this T cell receptor (beta chain) appeared many times. Its specificity is not known. These data come from a study of cytomegalovirus exposure and HLA in healthy donors. PCR primers comprised 60 Vbeta and 13 Jbeta primers. Sequencing used immunoSEQ multiplex PCR; TCRdb keeps in-frame clones, though not all of them. This table has around 100,000 clones, around three quarters appearing once. Study-level points and caveats: V- and J-gene trimming of TCR beta was linked (in a later analysis) to a missense DCLRE1C variant. Most CMV-associated TCR beta chains were later found to appear HLA-restricted.

Germline V lookup: CDR1 ENHRY, CDR2 SYGVKD. This CDR3 comprises 18 residues. Trimming stripped 1 base from V and 0 bases from J, with 18 bases between. Those who donated were healthy bone marrow donors. The V call is TRBV10-3, the J call TRBJ1-2, with D maybe TRBD1 (5 bases). The sequencing input was PBMCs. The sequence came from a woman younger than 45 in good health and CMV-seronegative. Here the CDR3 DNA reads TGTGCCATCAGTGAGTACCAATCGACAGACGTCCCTAACTATGGCTACACCTTC. The encoded protein is CAISEYQSTDVPNYGYTF.